This TCR beta chain stems from a study of T cell changes during pregnancy in multiple sclerosis. Produced via immunoSEQ multiplex PCR; TCRdb's table is partial and in-frame only. The sample yields fewer than 150,000 clones, about 96% seen once. With 5 bases removed from V and 3 bases from J, the gap between germline ends came to 14 bases. The CDR3 is made up of 14 amino acids. Germline V CDR1 and CDR2: SGHDT, YYEEEE. Sequencing used peripheral blood, obtained after pregnancy. V is TRBV5-6 and J is TRBJ1-2, with D tentatively TRBD1 (5 bases). This clonotype was sampled from a female donor with multiple sclerosis, enrolled in a pregnancy study. CDR3 DNA: TGTGCCAGCAGACCGACGGGGGTCCACTATGGCTACACCTTC. Protein: CASRPTGVHYGYTF.